This T cell receptor beta chain was retrieved from a study of glioma-infiltrating T cells after dendritic cell vaccination. The CDR3 extends over 15 amino acids. Germline CDR1 SGHRS, CDR2 YFSETQ. V lost 4 bases, J lost 1 base, and 7 bases stayed unmatched. Produced via immunoSEQ multiplex PCR; TCRdb's table is partial and in-frame only. The sample lists under 70,000 clones; 82% were seen once. The genes are TRBV5-1 and TRBJ1-1; 7 bases are shared with TRBD1. The receptor comes from a human donor with glioblastoma. Material: blood, obtained before dendritic cell vaccination. The DNA for the CDR3 is TGCGCCAGCAGCCCCGGGACAGCCCCGAACACTGAAGCTTTCTTT. Residues: CASSPGTAPNTEAFF.